This TCR beta chain was sequenced for a study of T cell repertoires in cytomegalovirus infection. Whole-study findings and limits: Predominance within the ex vivo response was attributable to HLA-C-restricted CMV-specific TCR beta clonotypes.

TCRdb reprocessed the reads with MiXCR, giving one entry per CDR3 protein. The sample lists about 240,000 distinct CDR3 sequences, about 7% occurring once. This clonotype has just a few counts. Antigen unknown. Input material: PBMCs. This TCR was recovered from a human donor in good health (CMV status not recorded). Some clones in this sample may be carry-over from other donors' samples.

CDR3 DNA sequence: TGTGCCACGTACAGGGACGCCATGAATACGCAGTATTTT. Translating it yields CATYRDAMNTQYF. The chain has TRBV6-5 and TRBJ2-3; possibly TRBD1 for D (6 bases). The germline V and J ends were trimmed by 10 bases and 7 bases, with 18 bases remaining between them. The CDR3 is 13 residues long. Germline CDR1 and CDR2: MNHEY and SVGAGI.